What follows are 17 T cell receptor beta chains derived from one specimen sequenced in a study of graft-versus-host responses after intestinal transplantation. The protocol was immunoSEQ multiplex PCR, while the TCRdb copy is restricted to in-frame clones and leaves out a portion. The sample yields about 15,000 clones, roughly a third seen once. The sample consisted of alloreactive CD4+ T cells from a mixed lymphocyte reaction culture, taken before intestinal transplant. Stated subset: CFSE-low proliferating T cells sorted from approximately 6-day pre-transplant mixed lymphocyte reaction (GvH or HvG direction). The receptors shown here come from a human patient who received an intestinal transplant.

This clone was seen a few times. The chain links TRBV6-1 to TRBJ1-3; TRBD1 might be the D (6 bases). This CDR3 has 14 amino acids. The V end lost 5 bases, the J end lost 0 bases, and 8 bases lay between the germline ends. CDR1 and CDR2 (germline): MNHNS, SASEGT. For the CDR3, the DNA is TGTGCCAGCAGTATGACAGGCTCTGGAAACACCATATATTTT. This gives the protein CASSMTGSGNTIYF.

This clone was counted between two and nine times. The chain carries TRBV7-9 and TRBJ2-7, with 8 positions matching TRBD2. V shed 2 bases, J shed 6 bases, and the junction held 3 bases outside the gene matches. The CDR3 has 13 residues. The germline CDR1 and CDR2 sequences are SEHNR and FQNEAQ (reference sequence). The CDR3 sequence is CASSLLAGSEQYF. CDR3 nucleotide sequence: TGTGCCAGCAGCTTATTAGCGGGAAGCGAGCAGTACTTC.

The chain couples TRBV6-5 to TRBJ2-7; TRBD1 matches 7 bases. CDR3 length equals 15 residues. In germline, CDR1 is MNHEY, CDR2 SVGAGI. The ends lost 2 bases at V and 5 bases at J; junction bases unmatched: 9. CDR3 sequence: CASSYPLTGADEQYF. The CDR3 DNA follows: TGTGCCAGCAGTTACCCCTTAACAGGGGCCGACGAGCAGTACTTC.

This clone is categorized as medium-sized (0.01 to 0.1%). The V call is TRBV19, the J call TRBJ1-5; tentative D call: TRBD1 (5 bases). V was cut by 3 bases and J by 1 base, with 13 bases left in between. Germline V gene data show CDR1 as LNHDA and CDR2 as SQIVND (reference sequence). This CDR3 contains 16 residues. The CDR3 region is CASSILGGLSNQPQHF. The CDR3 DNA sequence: TGTGCCAGTAGTATCCTTGGGGGTCTGAGCAATCAGCCCCAGCATTTT.

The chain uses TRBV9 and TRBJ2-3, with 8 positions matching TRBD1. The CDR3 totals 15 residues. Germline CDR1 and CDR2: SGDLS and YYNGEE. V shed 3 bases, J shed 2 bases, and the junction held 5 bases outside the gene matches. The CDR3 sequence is CASSAPTGVTDTQYF. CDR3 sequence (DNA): TGTGCCAGCAGCGCCCCGACAGGGGTCACAGATACGCAGTATTTT. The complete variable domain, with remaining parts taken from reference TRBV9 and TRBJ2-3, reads DSGVTQTPKHLITATGQRVTLRCSPRSGDLSVYWYQQSLDQGLQFLIQYYNGEERAKGNILERFSAQQFPDLHSELNLSSLELGDSALYFCASSAPTGVTDTQYFGPGTRLTVL.

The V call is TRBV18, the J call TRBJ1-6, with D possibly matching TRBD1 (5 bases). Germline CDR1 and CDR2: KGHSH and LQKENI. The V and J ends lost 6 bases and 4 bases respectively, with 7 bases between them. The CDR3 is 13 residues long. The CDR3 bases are TGTGCCAGCTCGGGGGGATATAATTCACCCCTCCACTTT. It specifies CASSGGYNSPLHF.

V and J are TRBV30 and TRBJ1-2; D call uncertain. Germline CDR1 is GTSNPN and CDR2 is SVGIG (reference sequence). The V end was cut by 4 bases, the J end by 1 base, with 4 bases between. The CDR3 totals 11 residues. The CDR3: CAWTVNYGYTF. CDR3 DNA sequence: TGTGCCTGGACAGTTAACTATGGCTACACCTTC.

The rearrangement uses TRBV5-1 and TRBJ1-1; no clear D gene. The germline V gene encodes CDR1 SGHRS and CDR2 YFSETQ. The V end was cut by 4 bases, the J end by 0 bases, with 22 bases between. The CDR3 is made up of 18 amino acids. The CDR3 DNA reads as TGCGCCAGCAGCCCTGGCGTCTTCCTGCGATTTTTGAACACTGAAGCTTTCTTT. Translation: CASSPGVFLRFLNTEAFF.

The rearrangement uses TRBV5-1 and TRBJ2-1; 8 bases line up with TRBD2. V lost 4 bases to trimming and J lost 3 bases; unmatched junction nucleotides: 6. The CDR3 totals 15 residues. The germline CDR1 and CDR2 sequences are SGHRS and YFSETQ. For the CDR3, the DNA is TGCGCCAGCAGCACTAGCGGAAACCTCTACAATGAGCAGTTCTTC. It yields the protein CASSTSGNLYNEQFF.

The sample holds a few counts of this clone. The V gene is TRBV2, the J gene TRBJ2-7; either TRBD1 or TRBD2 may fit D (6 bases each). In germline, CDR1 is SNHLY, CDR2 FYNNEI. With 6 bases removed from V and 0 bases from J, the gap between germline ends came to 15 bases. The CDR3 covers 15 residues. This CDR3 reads CASRNREASSYEQYF. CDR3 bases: TGTGCCAGCAGGAACAGGGAGGCAAGCTCCTACGAGCAGTACTTC.

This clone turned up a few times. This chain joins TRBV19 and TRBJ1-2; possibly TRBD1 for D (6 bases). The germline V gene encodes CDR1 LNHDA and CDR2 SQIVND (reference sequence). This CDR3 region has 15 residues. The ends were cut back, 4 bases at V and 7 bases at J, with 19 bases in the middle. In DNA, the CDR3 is TGTGCCAGTAGTACCCGGACTCAGCTAGGGGGTGGCTACACCTTC. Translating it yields CASSTRTQLGGGYTF. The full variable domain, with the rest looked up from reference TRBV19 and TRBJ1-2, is DGGITQSPKYLFRKEGQNVTLSCEQNLNHDAMYWYRQDPGQGLRLIYYSQIVNDFQKGDIAEGYSVSREKKESFPLTVTSAQKNPTAFYLCASSTRTQLGGGYTFGSGTRLTVV.

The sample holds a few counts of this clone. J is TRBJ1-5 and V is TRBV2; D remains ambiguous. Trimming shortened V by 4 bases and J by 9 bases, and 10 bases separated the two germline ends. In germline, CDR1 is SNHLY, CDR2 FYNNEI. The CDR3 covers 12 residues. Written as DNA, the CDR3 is TGTGCCAGCAGTGTCTCCGTTGGGCCCCAGCATTTT. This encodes CASSVSVGPQHF. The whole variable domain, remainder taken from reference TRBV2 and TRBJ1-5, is EPEVTQTPSHQVTQMGQEVILRCVPISNHLYFYWYRQILGQKVEFLVSFYNNEISEKSEIFDDQFSVERPDGSNFTLKIRSTKLEDSAMYFCASSVSVGPQHFGDGTRLSIL.

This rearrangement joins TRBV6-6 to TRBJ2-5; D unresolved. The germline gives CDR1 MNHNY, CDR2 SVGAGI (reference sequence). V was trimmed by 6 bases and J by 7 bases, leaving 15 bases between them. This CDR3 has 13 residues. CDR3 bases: TGTGCCAGCAGCCTACCAGGAAGCGTGACCCAGTACTTC. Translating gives CASSLPGSVTQYF.

The CDR3 protein is CSADPGQEQFF. Here the CDR3 DNA reads TGCAGTGCGGACCCGGGACAGGAGCAGTTCTTC. This chain connects TRBV20-1 to TRBJ2-1; 7 bases are a match to TRBD1. Trimming at V came to 6 bases and at J to 10 bases, leaving 6 bases not matched to a gene. This CDR3 region has 11 residues. Germline lookup yields CDR1 DFQATT and CDR2 SNEGSKA (reference sequence).

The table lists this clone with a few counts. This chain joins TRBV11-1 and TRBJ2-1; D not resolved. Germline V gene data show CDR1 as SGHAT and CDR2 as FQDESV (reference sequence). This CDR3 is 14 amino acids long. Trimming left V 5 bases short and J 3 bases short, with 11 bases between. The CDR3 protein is CASSQLMGYNEQFF. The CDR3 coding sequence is TGTGCCAGCAGCCAACTGATGGGCTACAATGAGCAGTTCTTC.

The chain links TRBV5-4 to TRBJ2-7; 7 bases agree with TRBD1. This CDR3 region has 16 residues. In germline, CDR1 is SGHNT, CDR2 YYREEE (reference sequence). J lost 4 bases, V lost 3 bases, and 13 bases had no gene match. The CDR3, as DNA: TGTGCCAGCAGCTCCCGACAGGGCGCGAGACTGTACGAGCAGTACTTC. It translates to CASSSRQGARLYEQYF.

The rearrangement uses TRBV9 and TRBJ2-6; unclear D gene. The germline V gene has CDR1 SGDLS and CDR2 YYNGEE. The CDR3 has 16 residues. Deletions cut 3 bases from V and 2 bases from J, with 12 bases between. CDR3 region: CASSGRVWTGANVLTF. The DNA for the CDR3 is TGTGCCAGCAGCGGACGAGTATGGACTGGGGCCAACGTCCTGACTTTC.